This TCR beta chain was captured by sequencing in a study of Tregs in tolerant kidney transplant recipients. The CDR3 is 16 residues long. V was pared by 5 bases and J by 3 bases, with 9 bases of the junction left unmatched. CDR1 and CDR2 from the germline V gene are SGHTA and FQGTGA. TCRdb keeps only in-frame clones here, not all; method: immunoSEQ multiplex PCR. The sample has about 77,000 clones, 95% to 98% seen once. The TCR originated in a human donor who received a combined kidney and bone marrow transplant. The specimen was CD4+ T cells from blood, collected before the transplant. This rearrangement joins TRBV7-3 to TRBJ2-5, with 10 bases fitting TRBD2. CDR3 region: CASSLQAGGQEETQYF. The CDR3 DNA follows: TGTGCCAGCAGCCTTCAAGCGGGAGGGCAGGAAGAGACCCAGTACTTC.